These 6 T cell receptor beta chains were all obtained from the same sample, sequenced in a study of identical twins' blood T cells (dated by TCRdb to 2012 to 2014). Library construction relied on 5' RACE. TCRdb records Illumina Genome Analyzer IIx as the sequencer. TCRdb took the public reads, trimmed them with fastp at Q25, ran MiXCR for clone calling and kept in-frame beta chains. Duplicate CDR3 protein sequences are folded into a single record with the most common DNA and genes. The sample has hundreds of thousands of distinct CDR3 sequences on record, 28% of them singletons. 6.1% of the sample belongs to the ten largest clones. Sequences were obtained from PBMCs. These TCRs come from a woman between 18 and 50 years old in good health.

This clonotype was picked up many times. V gene TRBV28 combines with J gene TRBJ2-7; D possibly corresponds to TRBD1 (5 bases). CDR3 size: 14 residues. The germline V and J ends were trimmed by 5 bases and 2 bases, with 13 bases remaining between them. The germline V gene has CDR1 MDHEN and CDR2 SYDVKM. The CDR3 sequence: CASSQTRVTYEQYF. The CDR3 DNA reads TGTGCCAGCAGTCAAACCAGGGTTACCTACGAGCAGTACTTC.

This clonotype showed up just a few times. V and J are TRBV5-4 and TRBJ1-1, with a weak D call TRBD1 (5 bases). This CDR3 has 14 residues. Germline CDR1 SGHNT, CDR2 YYREEE (reference sequence). Trimming took 0 bases from V and 6 from J, leaving 12 bases between them. In DNA form, the CDR3 reads TGTGCCAGCAGCTTGGATGAGGGGATGTCTGAAGCTTTCTTT. Its translation: CASSLDEGMSEAFF.

This chain connects TRBV5-1 to TRBJ2-7; no reliable D call. This CDR3 spans 14 amino acids. The germline CDR1 and CDR2 sequences are SGHRS and YFSETQ. The ends were cut back, 1 base at V and 2 bases at J, with 10 bases in the middle. Here the CDR3 DNA reads TGCGCCAGCAGCTTGTGCAGATCAACCTACGAGCAGTACTTC. Its translation: CASSLCRSTYEQYF.

This chain joins TRBV19 and TRBJ2-1; D is possibly TRBD1 (5 bases). V dropped 5 bases and J dropped 3 bases, with 14 bases sitting between them. Germline V gene data show CDR1 as LNHDA and CDR2 as SQIVND (reference sequence). CDR3 length: 15 residues. CDR3 bases: TGTGCCAGTAGTGCCATAGGGGAAGTCTACAATGAGCAGTTCTTC. This encodes CASSAIGEVYNEQFF.

V and J are TRBV3-1 and TRBJ2-1, with a tentative D call TRBD1 (6 bases). The V gene's germline CDR1 is LGHDT and CDR2 YNNKEL (reference sequence). CDR3 length: 18 amino acids. The V gene lost 1 base and the J gene lost 3 bases, with 19 bases spanning the gap. The CDR3 here is CASSQVIPQGPYYNEQFF. In nucleotides, the CDR3 is TGTGCCAGCAGCCAAGTTATTCCCCAGGGGCCTTACTACAATGAGCAGTTCTTC.

This clonotype was counted only a few times. This chain connects TRBV19 to TRBJ2-3, with 7 bases matching TRBD2. The germline V gene has CDR1 LNHDA and CDR2 SQIVND (reference sequence). The CDR3 is 13 residues long. With 8 bases clipped from V and 2 bases from J, the junction kept 4 bases outside the gene matches. The CDR3 DNA follows: TGTGCCAGTTCGGGGGGAATCACAGATACGCAGTATTTT. Its translation is CASSGGITDTQYF.